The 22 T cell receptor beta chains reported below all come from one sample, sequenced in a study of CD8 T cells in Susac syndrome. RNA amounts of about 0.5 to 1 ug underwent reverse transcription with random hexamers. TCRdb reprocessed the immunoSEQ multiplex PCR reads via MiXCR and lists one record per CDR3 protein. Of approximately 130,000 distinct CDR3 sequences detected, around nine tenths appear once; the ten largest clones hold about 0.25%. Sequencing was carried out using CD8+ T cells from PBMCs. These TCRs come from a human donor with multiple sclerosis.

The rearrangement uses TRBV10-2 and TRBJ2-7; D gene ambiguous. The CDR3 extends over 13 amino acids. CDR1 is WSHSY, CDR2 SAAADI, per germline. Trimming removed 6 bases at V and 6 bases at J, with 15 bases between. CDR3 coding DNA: TGCGCCAGCAGGGGTTGGCCCCTCGGCGAGCAGTACTTC. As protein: CASRGWPLGEQYF.

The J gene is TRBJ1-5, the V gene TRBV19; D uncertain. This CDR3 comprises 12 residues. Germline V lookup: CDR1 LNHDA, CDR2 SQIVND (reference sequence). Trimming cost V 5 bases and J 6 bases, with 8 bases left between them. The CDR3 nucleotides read TGTGCCAGTAGTTGGGGAGTTCAGCCCCAGCATTTT. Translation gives CASSWGVQPQHF.

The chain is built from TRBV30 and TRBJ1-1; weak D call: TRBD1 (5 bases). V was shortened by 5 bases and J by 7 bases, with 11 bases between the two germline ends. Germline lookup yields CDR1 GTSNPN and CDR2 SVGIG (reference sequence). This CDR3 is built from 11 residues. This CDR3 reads CAWGASFEAFF. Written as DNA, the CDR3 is TGTGCCTGGGGGGCTTCATTTGAAGCTTTCTTT.

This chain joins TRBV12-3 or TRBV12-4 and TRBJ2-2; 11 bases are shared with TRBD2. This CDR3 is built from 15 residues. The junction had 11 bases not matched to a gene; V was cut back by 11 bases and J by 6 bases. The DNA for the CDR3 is TGTGCCGGCACCACTAGCGGGAGTAAAGCCGGGGAGCTGTTTTTT. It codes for CAGTTSGSKAGELFF.

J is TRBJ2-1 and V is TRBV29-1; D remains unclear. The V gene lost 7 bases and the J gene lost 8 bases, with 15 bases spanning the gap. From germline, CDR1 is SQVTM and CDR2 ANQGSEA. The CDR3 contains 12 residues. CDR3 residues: CSAEDGEDEQFF. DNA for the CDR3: TGCAGCGCTGAGGATGGTGAGGATGAGCAGTTCTTC.

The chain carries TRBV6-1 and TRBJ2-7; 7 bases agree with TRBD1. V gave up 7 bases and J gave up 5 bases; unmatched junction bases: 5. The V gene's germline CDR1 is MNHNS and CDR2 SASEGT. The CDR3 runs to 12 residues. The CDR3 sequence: CASNPTGNEQYF. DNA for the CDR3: TGTGCCAGCAACCCGACAGGGAACGAGCAGTACTTC.

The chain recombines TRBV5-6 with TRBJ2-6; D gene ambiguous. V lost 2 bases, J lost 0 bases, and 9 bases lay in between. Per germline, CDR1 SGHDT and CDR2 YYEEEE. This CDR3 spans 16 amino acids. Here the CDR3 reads CASSFPTISGANVLTF. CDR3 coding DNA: TGTGCCAGCAGCTTCCCCACCATCTCTGGGGCCAACGTCCTGACTTTC.

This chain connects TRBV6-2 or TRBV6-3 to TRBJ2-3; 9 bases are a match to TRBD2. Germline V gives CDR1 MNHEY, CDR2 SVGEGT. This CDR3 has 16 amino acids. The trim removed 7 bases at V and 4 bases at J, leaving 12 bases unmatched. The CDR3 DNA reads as TGTGCCAGCACCCTTATAGCGGGAGAAAGGGCAGATACGCAGTATTTT. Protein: CASTLIAGERADTQYF.

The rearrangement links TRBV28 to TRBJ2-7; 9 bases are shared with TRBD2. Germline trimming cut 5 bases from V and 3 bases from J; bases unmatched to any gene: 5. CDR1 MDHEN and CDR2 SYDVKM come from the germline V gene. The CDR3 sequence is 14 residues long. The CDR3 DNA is TGTGCCAGCAGTATAGCGGGAGAGGGCTACGAGCAGTACTTC. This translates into CASSIAGEGYEQYF.

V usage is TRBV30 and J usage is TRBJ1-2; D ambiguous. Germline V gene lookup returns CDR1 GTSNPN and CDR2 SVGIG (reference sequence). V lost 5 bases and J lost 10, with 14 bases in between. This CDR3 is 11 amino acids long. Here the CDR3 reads CAWGLYGDYTF. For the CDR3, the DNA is TGTGCCTGGGGACTTTACGGTGACTACACCTTC.

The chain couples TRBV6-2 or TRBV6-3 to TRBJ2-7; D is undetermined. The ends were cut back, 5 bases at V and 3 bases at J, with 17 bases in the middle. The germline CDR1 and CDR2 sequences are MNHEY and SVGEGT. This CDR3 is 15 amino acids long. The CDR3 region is CASSPSAGFNYEQYF. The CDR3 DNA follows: TGTGCCAGCAGTCCCTCGGCCGGGTTTAACTACGAGCAGTACTTC.

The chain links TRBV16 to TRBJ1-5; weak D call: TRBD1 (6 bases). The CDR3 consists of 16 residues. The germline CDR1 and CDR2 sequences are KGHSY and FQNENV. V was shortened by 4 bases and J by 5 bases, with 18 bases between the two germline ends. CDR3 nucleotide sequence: TGTGCCAGCAGCCTACAGGGCGCGATTTTCTATCAGCCCCAGCATTTT. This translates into CASSLQGAIFYQPQHF. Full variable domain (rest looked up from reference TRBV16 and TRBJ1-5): GEEVAQTPKHLVRGEGQKAKLYCAPIKGHSYVFWYQQVLKNEFKFLISFQNENVFDETGMPKERFSAKCLPNSPCSLEIQATKLEDSAVYFCASSLQGAIFYQPQHFGDGTRLSIL.

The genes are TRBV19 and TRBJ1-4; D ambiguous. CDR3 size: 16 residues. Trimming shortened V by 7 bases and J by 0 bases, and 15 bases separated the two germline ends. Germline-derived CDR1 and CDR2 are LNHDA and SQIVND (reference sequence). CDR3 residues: CASNPKAGATNEKLFF. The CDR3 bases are TGTGCCAGTAACCCGAAAGCAGGCGCAACTAATGAAAAACTGTTTTTT. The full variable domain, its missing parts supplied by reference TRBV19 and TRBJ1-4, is DGGITQSPKYLFRKEGQNVTLSCEQNLNHDAMYWYRQDPGQGLRLIYYSQIVNDFQKGDIAEGYSVSREKKESFPLTVTSAQKNPTAFYLCASNPKAGATNEKLFFGSGTQLSVL.

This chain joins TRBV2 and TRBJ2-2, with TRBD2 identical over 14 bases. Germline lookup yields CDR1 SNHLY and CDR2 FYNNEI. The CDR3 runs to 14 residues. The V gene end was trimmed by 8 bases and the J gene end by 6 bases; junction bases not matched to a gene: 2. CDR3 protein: CASGTSGSPGELFF. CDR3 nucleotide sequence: TGTGCCAGCGGGACTAGCGGGAGTCCCGGGGAGCTGTTTTTT.

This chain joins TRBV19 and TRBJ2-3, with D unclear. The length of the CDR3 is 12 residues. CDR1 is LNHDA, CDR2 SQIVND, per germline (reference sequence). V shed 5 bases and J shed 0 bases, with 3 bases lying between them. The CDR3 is CASSGSTDTQYF. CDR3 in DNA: TGTGCCAGTAGTGGCAGCACAGATACGCAGTATTTT.

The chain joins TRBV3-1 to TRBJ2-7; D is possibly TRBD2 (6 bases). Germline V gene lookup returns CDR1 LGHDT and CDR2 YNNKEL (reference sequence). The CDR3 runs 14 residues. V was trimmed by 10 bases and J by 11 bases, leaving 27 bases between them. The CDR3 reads CATTSGLRDGTKYF. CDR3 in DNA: TGTGCCACCACTTCGGGTTTGCGGGACGGAACCAAGTACTTC.

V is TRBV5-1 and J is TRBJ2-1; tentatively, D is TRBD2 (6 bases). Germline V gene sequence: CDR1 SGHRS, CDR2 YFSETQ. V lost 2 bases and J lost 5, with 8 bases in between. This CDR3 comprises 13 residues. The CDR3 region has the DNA TGCGCCAGCAGCTTTATAGCGGACAATGAGCAGTTCTTC. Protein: CASSFIADNEQFF.

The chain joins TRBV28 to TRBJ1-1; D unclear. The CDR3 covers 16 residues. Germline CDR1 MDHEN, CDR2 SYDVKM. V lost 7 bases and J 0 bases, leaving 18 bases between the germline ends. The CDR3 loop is CASIKPVGSMNTEAFF. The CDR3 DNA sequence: TGTGCCAGCATTAAACCAGTGGGCAGCATGAACACTGAAGCTTTCTTT.

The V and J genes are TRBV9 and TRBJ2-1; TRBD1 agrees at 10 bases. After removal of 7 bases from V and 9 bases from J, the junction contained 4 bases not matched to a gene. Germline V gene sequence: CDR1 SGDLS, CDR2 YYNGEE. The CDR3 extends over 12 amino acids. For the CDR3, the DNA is TGTGCCAGCTCCGGGACAGGGGTTGAGCAGTTCTTC. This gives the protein CASSGTGVEQFF.

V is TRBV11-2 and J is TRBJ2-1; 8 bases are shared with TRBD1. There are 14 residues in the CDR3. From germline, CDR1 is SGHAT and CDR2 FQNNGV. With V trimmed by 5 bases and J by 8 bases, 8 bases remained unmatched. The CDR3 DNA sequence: TGTGCCAGCAGCCCGGACAGGGCGAGAGATGAGCAGTTCTTC. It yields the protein CASSPDRARDEQFF.

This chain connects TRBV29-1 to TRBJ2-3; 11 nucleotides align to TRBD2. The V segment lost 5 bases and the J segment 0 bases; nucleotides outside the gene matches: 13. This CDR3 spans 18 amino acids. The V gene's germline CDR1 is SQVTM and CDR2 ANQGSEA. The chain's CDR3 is CSVQLAGDWGASTDTQYF. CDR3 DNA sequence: TGCAGCGTTCAACTAGCGGGGGATTGGGGGGCTAGCACAGATACGCAGTATTTT.

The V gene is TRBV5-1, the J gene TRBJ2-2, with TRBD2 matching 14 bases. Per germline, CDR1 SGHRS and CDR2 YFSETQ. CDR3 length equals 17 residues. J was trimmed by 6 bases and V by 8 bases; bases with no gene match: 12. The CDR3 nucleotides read TGCGCCAGTGGGGGACTAGCGGGAGTCTCTACCTCCGGGGAGCTGTTTTTT. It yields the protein CASGGLAGVSTSGELFF.